A single sample is the source of the 4 T cell receptor beta chains below, sequenced in a study of blood T cell repertoires in COVID-19. Assay: immunoSEQ multiplex PCR; the TCRdb copy retains only in-frame clones and omits some. The sample has more than 90,000 clones, 85% seen once. The specimen sequenced was peripheral blood. These receptors all come from a man older than 75 with acute or convalescent COVID-19.

In the case of this clone: The germline gene is not matched at one end of the junction; a read error may be the cause. CDR3 nucleotides: TGTGCCAGCAGCCAAGATTTTAGCTCGTACGCGCAGTACTTC. Its translation is CASSQDFSSYAQYF. The chain is built from TRBV3-1 (or the pseudogene TRBV3-2) and TRBJ2-7; D unresolved. In germline, CDR1 is LGHDT, CDR2 YNNKEL (reference sequence). The CDR3 is 14 amino acids.

The V call is TRBV19, the J call TRBJ1-1; D is ambiguous. Germline-derived CDR1 and CDR2 are LNHDA and SQIVND (reference sequence). V shed 10 bases and J shed 3 bases, with 30 bases lying between them. This CDR3 contains 18 residues. For the CDR3, the DNA is TGTGCCACCAACCCCCATCCCCCAGAGGCCGACCTTTACACTGAAGCTTTCTTT. Translation gives CATNPHPPEADLYTEAFF.

A few counts support this clone. The CDR3 protein is CASSSGGGGAFF. The CDR3 DNA sequence: TGTGCCAGCAGCTCGGGAGGGGGTGGAGCTTTCTTT. The V and J genes are TRBV5-4 and TRBJ1-1; possible D gene TRBD1, 6 bases. V shed 3 bases and J shed 10 bases, with 13 bases lying between them. The germline gives CDR1 SGHNT, CDR2 YYREEE (reference sequence). CDR3 length: 12 amino acids.

This clone appeared a few times. V is TRBV19 and J is TRBJ1-2, with D uncertain. CDR3 length: 13 amino acids. V lost 3 bases and J lost 4, with 9 bases in between. Germline V gene lookup returns CDR1 LNHDA and CDR2 SQIVND (reference sequence). The CDR3, as DNA: TGTGCCAGTAGTATCGGACGGGGCTATGGCTACACCTTC. It translates to CASSIGRGYGYTF.